The entry below gives a single T cell receptor (beta chain) sequence along with its context. Its antigen is unidentified. The entry originates in a study of cytomegalovirus exposure and HLA in healthy donors. With 3 bases removed from V and 7 bases from J, the gap between germline ends came to 10 bases. CDR1 and CDR2 (germline): MDHEN, SYDVKM. The CDR3 has 13 residues. General study findings and limits: The CMV antigen specificity of a few CMV-associated chains was confirmed through in vitro analysis. Within the 100 to 150 validation repertoires, first-cohort TCR clusters tended to co-occur, according to a later analysis. The dataset shows that most TCR sequences were rare, while some public TCRs occurred in many donors.

TCRdb keeps only in-frame clones here, not all; method: immunoSEQ multiplex PCR. The sample consists of roughly 240,000 clones, around nine tenths of them appearing once. The sequence came from a man aged 18 to 35 in good health and CMV-seronegative. The V and J genes are TRBV28 and TRBJ2-4, with a tentative D call TRBD1 (5 bases). Sample: PBMCs. CDR3 nucleotide sequence: TGTGCCAGCAGTTTCCAGGGTATGAACATTCAGTACTTC. It specifies CASSFQGMNIQYF.